Here is one T cell receptor (beta chain) with its context. The antigen remains unidentified. Time point described: peripheral blood 6 weeks after treatment start. The study collected 1 to 8 samples per patient, pretreatment and on-treatment. This entry comes from a study of PD-L1 blockade in urothelial cancer. Study summary: Most patients, about 85% of the roughly 29, were males with bladder-origin cancer. Study outcomes and limitations: Durable benefit accompanied greater 3-week expansion of tumor-associated blood clones.

Profiled with immunoSEQ multiplex PCR; TCRdb holds only in-frame clones, not every one. The repertoire includes about 76,000 clones, roughly 90% of them detected once, and about 0.94% sits in the top ten. The specimen comprised PBMCs, sampled around atezolizumab (anti-PD-L1) treatment. The receptor comes from a woman aged 80 or over with urothelial cancer.

CDR3 bases: TGCGCCAGCAGCTACGGACAGTCTGGGGGGGAGCTGTTTTTT. This encodes CASSYGQSGGELFF. The genes are TRBV5-1 and TRBJ2-2; possible D gene TRBD1, 6 bases. Trimming took 3 bases from V and 8 from J, leaving 14 bases between them. The CDR3 has 14 residues. The germline CDR1 and CDR2 sequences are SGHRS and YFSETQ.